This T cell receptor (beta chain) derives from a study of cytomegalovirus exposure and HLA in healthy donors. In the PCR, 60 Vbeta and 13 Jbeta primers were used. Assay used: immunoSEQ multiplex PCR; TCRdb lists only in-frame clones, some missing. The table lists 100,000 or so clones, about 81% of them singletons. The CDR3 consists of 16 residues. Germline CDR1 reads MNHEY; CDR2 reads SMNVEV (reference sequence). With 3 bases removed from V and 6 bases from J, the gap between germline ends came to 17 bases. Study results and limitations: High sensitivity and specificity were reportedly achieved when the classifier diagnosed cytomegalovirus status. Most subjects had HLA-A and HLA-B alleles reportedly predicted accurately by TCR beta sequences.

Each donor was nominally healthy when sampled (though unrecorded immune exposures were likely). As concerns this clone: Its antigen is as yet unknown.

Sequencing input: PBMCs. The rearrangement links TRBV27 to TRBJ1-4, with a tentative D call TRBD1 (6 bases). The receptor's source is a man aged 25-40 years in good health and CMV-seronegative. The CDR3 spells CASSLRRGTRDEKLFF. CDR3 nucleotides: TGTGCCAGCAGTTTGAGAAGGGGGACACGCGATGAAAAACTGTTTTTT.